Listed here are 28 T cell receptor beta chains from one sample, sequenced in a study of T cell responses to AZD1222 COVID-19 vaccine. Sequencing used immunoSEQ multiplex PCR; TCRdb keeps in-frame clones, though not all of them. This table holds roughly 100,000 clones, around 89% found once. The sample here was peripheral blood, taken on day 0 of AZD1222 vaccination. All receptors derive from an adult in good health.

The rearrangement links TRBV28 to TRBJ2-3; 8 bases are shared with TRBD2. Trimming took 10 bases from V and 2 from J; bases not matched to a gene: 8. Germline CDR1 is MDHEN and CDR2 is SYDVKM. This CDR3 comprises 14 residues. CDR3 nucleotides: TGTGCCACTGGAGCGGGGGCGTCCACAGATACGCAGTATTTT. Translation: CATGAGASTDTQYF.

V usage is TRBV4-1 and J usage is TRBJ2-3; D uncertain. Germline V CDR1 and CDR2: MGHRA, YSYEKL. CDR3 length: 16 residues. Trimming left V 0 bases short and J 2 bases short, with 12 bases between. The CDR3 region has the DNA TGCGCCAGCAGCCAAGATCCCCAGCGAACCACAGATACGCAGTATTTT. This codes for CASSQDPQRTTDTQYF.

The chain employs TRBV11-3 and TRBJ2-2, with D possibly TRBD2 on 6 matching bases. The germline gives CDR1 SGHNT, CDR2 YENEEA. V dropped 4 bases and J dropped 0 bases, with 24 bases sitting between them. This CDR3 region has 20 residues. CDR3 in amino acids: CASSSRRSSGSIANTGELFF. The DNA for the CDR3 is TGTGCCAGCAGCTCGAGGCGTAGCAGCGGGTCCATAGCGAACACCGGGGAGCTGTTTTTT.

The V and J genes are TRBV10-1 and TRBJ2-4, with D possibly TRBD2 on 6 matching bases. V was clipped by 0 bases and J by 5 bases, with 14 bases between them. The CDR3 sequence is 16 residues long. CDR1 and CDR2 from the germline V gene are WNHNN and SYGVQD (reference sequence). The CDR3 nucleotides are TGCGCCAGCAGTGAGTCCTTGGGAGGAGGACAAAACATTCAGTACTTC. This translates into CASSESLGGGQNIQYF.

This clone was detected only once. V is TRBV18 and J is TRBJ2-1, with TRBD2 identical over 11 bases. The junction had 6 bases not matched to a gene; V was cut back by 4 bases and J by 1 base. The CDR3 runs 17 residues. The germline gives CDR1 KGHSH, CDR2 LQKENI. The CDR3 region is CASSRGTSGGSYNEQFF. In nucleotides, the CDR3 is TGTGCCAGCTCACGCGGGACTAGCGGTGGTTCCTACAATGAGCAGTTCTTC.

This clone was found a few times. The chain couples TRBV4-3 to TRBJ2-7; possibly TRBD2 for D (5 bases). V dropped 1 base and J dropped 3 bases, with 13 bases sitting between them. Germline values: CDR1 LGHNA, CDR2 YSLEER. The CDR3 is made up of 15 amino acids. The CDR3 region has the DNA TGCGCCAGCAGCCAAGGGATAGCGAGCGACTACGAGCAGTACTTC. This translates into CASSQGIASDYEQYF.

This clone showed up just once. The chain links TRBV5-1 to TRBJ2-1, with 14 bases that match TRBD2. Germline V gives CDR1 SGHRS, CDR2 YFSETQ. The V segment lost 3 bases and the J segment 6 bases; nucleotides outside the gene matches: 8. CDR3 size: 17 residues. The CDR3 reads CASSSQTSGRVRNEQFF. DNA of the CDR3: TGCGCCAGCAGCTCCCAGACTAGCGGGAGGGTCCGCAATGAGCAGTTCTTC.

The chain carries TRBV18 and TRBJ2-1, with 7 positions matching TRBD2. Germline CDR1 reads KGHSH; CDR2 reads LQKENI. Trimming at V came to 0 bases and at J to 4 bases, leaving 3 bases not matched to a gene. CDR3 length: 15 amino acids. The CDR3: CASSPPGGRYNEQFF. The CDR3 DNA follows: TGTGCCAGCTCACCACCGGGAGGGAGGTACAATGAGCAGTTCTTC.

V gene TRBV7-9 combines with J gene TRBJ1-4; D call uncertain. Germline loops: CDR1 SEHNR, CDR2 FQNEAQ (reference sequence). V lost 3 bases to trimming and J lost 5 bases, with 7 bases between them. CDR3 length: 13 amino acids. This CDR3 is CASSFSQNEKLFF. The DNA for the CDR3 is TGTGCCAGCAGCTTCAGTCAGAATGAAAAACTGTTTTTT.

The rearrangement uses TRBV6-5 and TRBJ1-4; 10 positions match TRBD1. The CDR3 runs to 14 residues. CDR1 is MNHEY, CDR2 SVGAGI, per germline. After removal of 5 bases from V and 6 bases from J, the junction contained 3 bases not matched to a gene. CDR3 bases: TGTGCCAGCAGTCCGACAGGGGGCGATGAAAAACTGTTTTTT. It encodes CASSPTGGDEKLFF.

The chain joins TRBV7-3 to TRBJ1-1, with D perhaps matching TRBD1 (5 bases). Germline CDR1 is SGHTA and CDR2 is FQGTGA. V lost 5 bases to trimming and J lost 3 bases, with 16 bases between them. The CDR3 is 15 residues long. The CDR3, as DNA: TGTGCCAGCAGCCAGGGTATGGGAGGGTACACTGAAGCTTTCTTT. Translating gives CASSQGMGGYTEAFF.

This rearrangement joins TRBV5-8 to TRBJ1-2; tentative D call: TRBD1 (6 bases). The germline V gene encodes CDR1 SGHTS and CDR2 YDEGEE. This CDR3 spans 15 amino acids. The ends were cut back, 3 bases at V and 1 base at J, with 13 bases in the middle. The CDR3: CASSYGQRGNYGYTF. CDR3 sequence (DNA): TGTGCCAGCAGCTACGGACAGAGGGGTAACTATGGCTACACCTTC.

The CDR3 is CASSQYTEAFF. In DNA form, the CDR3 reads TGTGCCAGCAGTCAATACACTGAAGCTTTCTTT. The V gene is TRBV2, the J gene TRBJ1-1, with D unresolved. With 5 bases removed from V and 3 bases from J, the gap between germline ends came to 4 bases. Germline V CDR1 and CDR2: SNHLY, FYNNEI. This CDR3 is 11 amino acids long.

The rearrangement uses TRBV28 and TRBJ2-7, with TRBD2 identical over 7 bases. CDR1 is MDHEN and CDR2 is SYDVKM in the germline V gene. V was clipped by 2 bases and J by 0 bases; unmatched bases: 4. The CDR3 runs to 15 residues. The CDR3 region is CASSLSGGSSYEQYF. CDR3 bases: TGTGCCAGCAGTTTAAGCGGCGGGAGCTCCTACGAGCAGTACTTC.

The rearrangement joins TRBV5-1 to TRBJ2-3; a weak D match, TRBD2 (6 bases). CDR1 is SGHRS, CDR2 YFSETQ, per germline. V lost 0 bases to trimming and J lost 0 bases, with 8 bases between them. CDR3 length: 15 amino acids. CDR3 residues: CASSLGGTSTDTQYF. For the CDR3, the DNA is TGCGCCAGCAGCTTGGGAGGGACTAGCACAGATACGCAGTATTTT.

The genes are TRBV7-2 and TRBJ1-6; the D is unclear. V gave up 0 bases and J gave up 10 bases, with 13 bases separating them. The CDR3 is 15 amino acids. The germline CDR1 and CDR2 sequences are SGHTA and FQGNSA. CDR3 nucleotide sequence: TGTGCCAGCAGCTTAGCGGGGTCACTGCGGTCACCCCTCCACTTT. It is translated as CASSLAGSLRSPLHF.

V is TRBV5-1 and J is TRBJ1-3, with D unclear. Per germline, CDR1 SGHRS and CDR2 YFSETQ. The CDR3 contains 15 residues. V lost 4 bases and J lost 0, with 11 bases in between. As DNA, the CDR3 is TGCGCCAGCAGCCCTGACCGGGGCTCTGGAAACACCATATATTTT. Translating it yields CASSPDRGSGNTIYF.

The chain recombines TRBV9 with TRBJ2-2; no clear D. V lost 3 bases to trimming and J lost 4 bases, with 10 bases between them. The CDR3 is 14 residues long. The germline CDR1 and CDR2 sequences are SGDLS and YYNGEE. This CDR3 is CASSAAGRTGELFF. As DNA, the CDR3 is TGTGCCAGCAGCGCCGCTGGCCGCACCGGGGAGCTGTTTTTT.

The chain links TRBV19 to TRBJ1-3, with TRBD1 identical over 8 bases. This CDR3 spans 16 amino acids. Germline-derived CDR1 and CDR2 are LNHDA and SQIVND (reference sequence). Trimming at V came to 6 bases and at J to 0 bases, leaving 7 bases not matched to a gene. Written as DNA, the CDR3 is TGTGCCAGTAGACAGACAGGGGCCAACTCTGGAAACACCATATATTTT. Protein: CASRQTGANSGNTIYF.

The chain couples TRBV24-1 to TRBJ2-3; D may be TRBD2 (6 bases). The germline CDR1 and CDR2 sequences are KGHDR and SFDVKD. This CDR3 is built from 17 residues. Between the trimmed V and J ends, which lost 0 bases and 7 bases, there was a span of 19 bases. This chain's CDR3 is CATSDLVEGPGGYTQYF. The CDR3 DNA reads TGTGCCACCAGTGATTTGGTTGAGGGGCCTGGGGGGTATACGCAGTATTTT.

The CDR3 DNA reads as TGTGCCAGCAGCTTAGGTTCCGGGGAAATTCAGTACTTC. Amino acid sequence: CASSLGSGEIQYF. The rearrangement uses TRBV7-3 and TRBJ2-4; a weak D match, TRBD2 (5 bases). This CDR3 contains 13 residues. Per germline, CDR1 SGHTA and CDR2 FQGTGA. With 2 bases removed from V and 10 bases from J, the gap between germline ends came to 12 bases.

The chain is built from TRBV13 and TRBJ2-7; 7 bases line up with TRBD2. The CDR3 has 13 residues. The V segment lost 8 bases and the J segment 6 bases; nucleotides outside the gene matches: 10. Per germline, CDR1 PRHDT and CDR2 FYEKMQ (reference sequence). The CDR3 sequence is CASGLGRGTEQYF. The CDR3 DNA reads TGTGCCAGCGGTTTGGGGCGGGGGACCGAGCAGTACTTC.

The rearrangement uses TRBV6-5 and TRBJ2-1; TRBD2 agrees at 9 bases. This CDR3 is 14 amino acids long. Germline CDR1 is MNHEY and CDR2 is SVGAGI. Trimming took 7 bases from V and 3 from J; bases not matched to a gene: 4. The CDR3 here is CASNGGGGYNEQFF. CDR3 DNA sequence: TGTGCCAGCAATGGCGGGGGGGGCTACAATGAGCAGTTCTTC.

The rearrangement uses TRBV12-3 or TRBV12-4 and TRBJ1-2, with TRBD1 as a possible D gene (5 bases). The length of the CDR3 is 13 residues. V lost 6 bases to trimming and J lost 5 bases, with 13 bases between them. CDR3 nucleotides: TGTGCCAGCAGCCGGGGGAGGGGATATGGCTACACCTTC. Its translation: CASSRGRGYGYTF.

The CDR3 sequence: CASSPRQADSDYGYTF. The CDR3 DNA reads TGTGCCAGCAGCCCCCGACAGGCCGACTCGGATTATGGCTACACCTTC. This chain uses TRBV7-8 with TRBJ1-2, with a weak D call TRBD1 (6 bases). The length of the CDR3 is 16 residues. CDR1 is SGHVS, CDR2 FQNEAQ, per germline. The germline V and J ends were trimmed by 5 bases and 5 bases, with 21 bases remaining between them.

This clone was detected only once. The chain carries TRBV6-2 or TRBV6-3 and TRBJ2-1; the D gene could be TRBD1 or TRBD2 (6 bases each). Germline CDR1 reads MNHEY; CDR2 reads SVGEGT. V lost 2 bases and J 2 bases, leaving 16 bases between the germline ends. The length of the CDR3 is 17 residues. The CDR3 is CASSYGGGPLAYNEQFF. CDR3 nucleotide sequence: TGTGCCAGCAGTTACGGTGGGGGGCCACTTGCCTACAATGAGCAGTTCTTC.

The gene calls are TRBV28 and TRBJ2-7; TRBD2 matches 9 bases. CDR3 length: 13 amino acids. V lost 4 bases, J lost 6 bases, and 4 bases stayed unmatched. Germline V gene lookup returns CDR1 MDHEN and CDR2 SYDVKM. CDR3 DNA sequence: TGTGCCAGCAGTTCTAGCGGGACGATCGAGCAGTACTTC. Translation: CASSSSGTIEQYF. The whole variable domain, filled in from reference TRBV28 and TRBJ2-7, reads DVKVTQSSRYLVKRTGEKVFLECVQDMDHENMFWYRQDPGLGLRLIYFSYDVKMKEKGDIPEGYSVSREKKERFSLILESASTNQTSMYLCASSSSGTIEQYFGPGTRLTVT.

The chain couples TRBV28 to TRBJ1-4, with TRBD1 matching 8 bases. With V trimmed by 5 bases and J by 7 bases, 0 bases remained unmatched. The V gene's germline CDR1 is MDHEN and CDR2 SYDVKM. The CDR3 consists of 12 residues. The chain's CDR3 is CASSDRGEKLFF. The CDR3 DNA follows: TGTGCCAGCAGTGACAGGGGTGAAAAACTGTTTTTT.